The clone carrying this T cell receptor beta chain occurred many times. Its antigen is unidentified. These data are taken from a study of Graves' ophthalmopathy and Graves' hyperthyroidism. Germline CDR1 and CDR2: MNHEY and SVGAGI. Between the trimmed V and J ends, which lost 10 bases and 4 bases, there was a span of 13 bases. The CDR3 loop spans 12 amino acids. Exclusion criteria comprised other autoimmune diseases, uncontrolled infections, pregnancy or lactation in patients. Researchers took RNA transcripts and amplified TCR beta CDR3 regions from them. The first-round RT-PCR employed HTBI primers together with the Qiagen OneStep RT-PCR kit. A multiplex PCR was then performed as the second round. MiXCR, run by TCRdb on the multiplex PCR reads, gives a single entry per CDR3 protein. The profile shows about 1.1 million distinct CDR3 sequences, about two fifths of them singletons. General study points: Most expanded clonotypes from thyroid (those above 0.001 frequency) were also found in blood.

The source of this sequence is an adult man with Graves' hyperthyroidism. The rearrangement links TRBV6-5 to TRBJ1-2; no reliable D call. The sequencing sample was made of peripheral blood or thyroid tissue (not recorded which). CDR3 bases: TGTGCCACCAAAACGGGCAGCTATGGCTACACCTTC. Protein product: CATKTGSYGYTF.